These T cell receptor beta chains were read from a single sample in a study of cytomegalovirus exposure and HLA in healthy donors. The assay was immunoSEQ multiplex PCR, and TCRdb's table has in-frame clones only and misses some. The repertoire holds more than 95,000 clones, with around 82% as singletons. Sequencing was carried out using PBMCs. Receptors were obtained from a man in his forties in good health and CMV-seronegative. The conserved cysteine and the conserved F or W are not part of the CDR3 here. The order of the fields is V gene, J gene, CDR3 protein.

>TRBV5-6|TRBJ2-5
ASTDYKGPRETQY
>TRBV5-1|TRBJ2-5
ASSSGGSTETQY
>TRBV19|TRBJ2-7
ASSAVMSSYEQY
>TRBV2|TRBJ1-2
ASSELGPGLSYGYT
>TRBV28|TRBJ1-2
ASTSVYGYT
>TRBV6-1|TRBJ1-5
ASSERGNDQPQH
>TRBV6-5|TRBJ1-5
ASSYVRGNQPQH
>TRBV9|TRBJ2-4
ASSVGQAKNIQY
>TRBV4-2|TRBJ2-7
ASSPPGLAVSEQY
>TRBV11-2|TRBJ2-7
ASSSRGGPYEQY
>TRBV11-3|TRBJ2-2
ASSLEGWGRDTGELF
>TRBV15|TRBJ1-2
ATSRPGDYGYT
>TRBV5-4|TRBJ2-5
ASSPWYGETQY
>TRBV7-6|TRBJ2-3
ASSPVGGTYTQY
>TRBV27|TRBJ2-1
ASSKLAGSYNEQF
>TRBV7-9|TRBJ1-5
ASSLGQSNQPQH
>TRBV4-1|TRBJ1-4
ASWGTSEKLF
>TRBV29-1|TRBJ2-7
SVEDIDSMGYEQY
>TRBV6-1|TRBJ1-6
ASVGQGARSPLH
>TRBV7-2|TRBJ2-6
ASSLPNRGSGANVLT
>TRBV4-2|TRBJ2-1
ASSPRLAGNSYNEQF
>TRBV21-1|TRBJ1-2
ASSKVGQGNGGYT
>TRBV6-5|TRBJ2-2
ASSYRTGAGELF
>TRBV9|TRBJ1-3
ASSAGRARSGNTIY
>TRBV5-6|TRBJ1-2
ASSADLPGSYGYT
>TRBV7-2|TRBJ1-1
ASSPGQGWKAF
>TRBV5-1|TRBJ2-2
ASRDRVNTGELF
>TRBV27|TRBJ1-5
ASSLSGYNQPQH